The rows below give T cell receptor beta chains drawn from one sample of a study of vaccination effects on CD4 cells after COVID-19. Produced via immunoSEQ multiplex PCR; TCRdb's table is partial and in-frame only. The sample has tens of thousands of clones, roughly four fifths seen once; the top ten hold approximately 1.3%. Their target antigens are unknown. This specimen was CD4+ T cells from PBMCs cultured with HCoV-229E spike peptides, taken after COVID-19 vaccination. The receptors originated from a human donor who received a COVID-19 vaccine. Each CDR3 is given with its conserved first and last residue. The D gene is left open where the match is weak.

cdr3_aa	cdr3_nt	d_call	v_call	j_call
CASSVAGGASNEKLFF	TGTGCCAGCAGCGTAGCTGGCGGAGCGTCTAATGAAAAACTGTTTTTT	-	TRBV9	TRBJ1-4
CATSDFRGIGGELFF	TGTGCCACCAGTGATTTCAGGGGAATTGGCGGGGAGCTGTTTTTT	-	TRBV24-1	TRBJ2-2
CATSEGDGNQPQHF	TGTGCCACCAGTGAGGGTGATGGAAATCAGCCCCAGCATTTT	-	TRBV24-1	TRBJ1-5
CASRRTTNSPLHF	TGTGCCAGTAGACGAACAACTAATTCACCCCTCCACTTT	-	TRBV19	TRBJ1-6
CASSPQEGTGNTIYF	TGTGCCAGCTCACCACAGGAGGGGACTGGAAACACCATATATTTT	-	TRBV18	TRBJ1-3
CASSLEGQGNQPQHF	TGCGCCAGCAGCTTGGAGGGACAGGGGAATCAGCCCCAGCATTTT	TRBD1	TRBV5-1	TRBJ1-5
CASSLSSGGAETQYF	TGCGCCAGCAGCTTATCTAGCGGGGGGGCCGAGACCCAGTACTTC	TRBD2	TRBV5-1	TRBJ2-5
CATSVPSGGRETQYF	TGTGCCACCAGTGTTCCTAGCGGGGGCCGGGAGACCCAGTACTTC	TRBD2	TRBV24-1	TRBJ2-5
CASSLGGQTNYGYTF	TGTGCCAGCAGCTTGGGTGGACAAACTAACTATGGCTACACCTTC	-	TRBV5-4	TRBJ1-2
CASSLMRGNEQFF	TGTGCCAGCAGTTTAATGAGGGGCAATGAGCAGTTCTTC	-	TRBV12-3/TRBV12-4	TRBJ2-1
CASSPSPGQIYNEQFF	TGTGCCAGCTCACCCTCCCCGGGACAGATATACAATGAGCAGTTCTTC	TRBD1	TRBV18	TRBJ2-1